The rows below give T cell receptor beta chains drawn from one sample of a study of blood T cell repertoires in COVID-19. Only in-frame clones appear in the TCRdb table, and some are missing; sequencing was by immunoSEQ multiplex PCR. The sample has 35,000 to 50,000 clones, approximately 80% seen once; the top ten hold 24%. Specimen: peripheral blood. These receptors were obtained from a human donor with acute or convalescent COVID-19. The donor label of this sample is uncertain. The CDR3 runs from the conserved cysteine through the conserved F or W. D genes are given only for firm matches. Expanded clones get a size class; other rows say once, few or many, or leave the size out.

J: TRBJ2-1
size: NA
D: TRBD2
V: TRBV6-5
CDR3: CASRETSGRIYEQFF
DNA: TGTGCCAGCCGGGAAACTAGCGGGAGGATCTATGAGCAGTTCTTC

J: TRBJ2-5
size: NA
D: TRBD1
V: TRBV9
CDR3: CASPRTGLKTQYF
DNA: TGTGCCAGCCCGAGGACAGGGCTGAAGACCCAGTACTTC

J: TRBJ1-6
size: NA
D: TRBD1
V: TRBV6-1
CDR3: CASSEAQGAGDSPLHF
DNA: TGTGCCAGCAGTGAAGCGCAGGGGGCGGGGGATTCACCCCTCCACTTT

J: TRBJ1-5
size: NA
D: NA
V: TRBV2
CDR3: CASSEFGISLLNQPQHF
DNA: TGTGCCAGCAGTGAATTCGGGATAAGCCTCCTCAATCAGCCCCAGCATTTT

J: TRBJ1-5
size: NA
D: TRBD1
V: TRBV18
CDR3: CASSPTGTGGAGNQPQHF
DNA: TGTGCCAGCTCACCTACCGGGACAGGGGGCGCGGGCAATCAGCCCCAGCATTTT

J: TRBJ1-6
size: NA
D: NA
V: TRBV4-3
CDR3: CASSQGAQNSPLHF
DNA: TGCGCCAGCAGCCAGGGGGCTCAAAATTCACCCCTCCACTTT

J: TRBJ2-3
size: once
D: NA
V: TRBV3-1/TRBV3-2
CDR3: CASSRGEADTQYF
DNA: TGTGCCAGCAGCCGGGGGGAGGCAGATACGCAGTATTTT

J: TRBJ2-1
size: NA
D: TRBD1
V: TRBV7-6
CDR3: CASSGLGQGAGEQFF
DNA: TGTGCCAGCAGCGGGCTGGGACAGGGGGCGGGTGAGCAGTTCTTC

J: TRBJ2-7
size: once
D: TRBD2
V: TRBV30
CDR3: CAGLAGGGEQYF
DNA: TGTGCCGGGCTAGCGGGGGGGGGTGAGCAGTACTTC

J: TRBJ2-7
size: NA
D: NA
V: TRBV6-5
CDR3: CASRAGQKYEQYF
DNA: TGTGCCAGCAGGGCAGGACAGAAGTACGAGCAGTACTTC

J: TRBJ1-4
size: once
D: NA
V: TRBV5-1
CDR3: CASRAGSEKLFF
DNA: TGCGCCAGCAGAGCAGGCTCTGAAAAACTGTTTTTT

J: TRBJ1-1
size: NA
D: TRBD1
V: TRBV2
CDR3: CALIGQGTEAFF
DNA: TGTGCCCTAATAGGACAGGGGACTGAAGCTTTCTTT

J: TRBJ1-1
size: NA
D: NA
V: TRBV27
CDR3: CASSPAGLPLGTEAFF
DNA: TGTGCCAGCAGTCCAGCGGGCCTACCCCTCGGCACTGAAGCTTTCTTT

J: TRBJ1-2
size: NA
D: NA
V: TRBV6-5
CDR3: CASSYLGASNYGYTF
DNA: TGTGCCAGCAGTTACTTGGGGGCTAGTAACTATGGCTACACCTTC

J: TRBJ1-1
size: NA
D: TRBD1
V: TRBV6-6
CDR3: CATETDRGIIVEAFF
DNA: TGTGCCACCGAAACAGACAGGGGGATTATAGTTGAAGCTTTCTTT

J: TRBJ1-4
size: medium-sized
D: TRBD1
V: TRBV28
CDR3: CALRATGEVEKLFF
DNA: TGTGCCCTACGAGCGACAGGGGAGGTTGAAAAACTGTTTTTT

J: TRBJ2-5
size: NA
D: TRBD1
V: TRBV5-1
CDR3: CASSSAIRVRGIEQETQYF
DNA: TGCGCCAGCAGCTCCGCAATCCGCGTCAGGGGGATAGAGCAAGAGACCCAGTACTTC

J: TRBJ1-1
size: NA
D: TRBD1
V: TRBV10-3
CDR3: CAIRGDRGTEAFF
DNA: TGTGCCATCAGGGGAGACAGGGGGACTGAAGCTTTCTTT

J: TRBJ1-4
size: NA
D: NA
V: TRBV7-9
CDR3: CASRRGTEKLFF
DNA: TGTGCCAGCAGAAGGGGTACGGAAAAACTGTTTTTT

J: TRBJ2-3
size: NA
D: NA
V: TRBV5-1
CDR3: CASSLDSSTDTQYF
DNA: TGCGCCAGCAGCTTGGACAGTAGCACAGATACGCAGTATTTT

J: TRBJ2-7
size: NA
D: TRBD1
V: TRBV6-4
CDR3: CASSEQGGQDEQYF
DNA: TGTGCCAGCAGTGAACAGGGTGGACAGGACGAGCAGTACTTC

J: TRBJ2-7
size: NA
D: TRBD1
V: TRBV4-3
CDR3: CASSLGQGAGEQYF
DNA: TGCGCCAGCAGCCTGGGACAGGGGGCGGGCGAGCAGTACTTC

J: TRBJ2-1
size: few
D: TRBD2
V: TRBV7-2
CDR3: CASSELAGAQFF
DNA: TGTGCCAGCAGTGAACTAGCGGGGGCCCAGTTCTTC

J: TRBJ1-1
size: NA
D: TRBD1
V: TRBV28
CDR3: CASSPGTGVIEAFF
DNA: TGTGCCAGCAGTCCCGGGACAGGGGTTATTGAAGCTTTCTTT

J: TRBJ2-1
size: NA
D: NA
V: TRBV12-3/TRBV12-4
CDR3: CASSPQGLEQFF
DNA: TGTGCCAGCAGTCCCCAGGGGCTTGAGCAGTTCTTC

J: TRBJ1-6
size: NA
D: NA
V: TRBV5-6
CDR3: CASSFRQGTYNSPLHF
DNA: TGTGCCAGCAGCTTCAGGCAGGGAACCTATAATTCACCCCTCCACTTT

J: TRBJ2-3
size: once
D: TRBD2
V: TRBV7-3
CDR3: CASSFRAGNTDTQYF
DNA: TGTGCCAGCAGCTTCAGAGCGGGGAACACAGATACGCAGTATTTT

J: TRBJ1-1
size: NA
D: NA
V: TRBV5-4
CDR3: CASNLGGGTGTEAFF
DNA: TGTGCCAGCAACCTGGGGGGGGGAACGGGGACTGAAGCTTTCTTT

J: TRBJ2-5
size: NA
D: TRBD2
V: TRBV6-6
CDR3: CASRGLAGTETQYF
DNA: TGTGCCAGCAGAGGGCTAGCGGGAACGGAGACCCAGTACTTC

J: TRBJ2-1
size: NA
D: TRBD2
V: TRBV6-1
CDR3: CASSEVGGRVGNEQFF
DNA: TGTGCCAGCAGTGAAGTGGGAGGGAGGGTAGGGAATGAGCAGTTCTTC

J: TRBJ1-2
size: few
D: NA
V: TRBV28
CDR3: CASSLYTLIAFRGSSGYTF
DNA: TGTGCCAGCAGTTTATATACCTTAATTGCCTTCAGGGGTAGTAGTGGCTACACCTTC

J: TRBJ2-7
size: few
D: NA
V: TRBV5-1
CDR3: CASSLGLAGSWQYF
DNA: TGCGCCAGCAGCTTGGGATTGGCGGGCTCGTGGCAGTACTTC

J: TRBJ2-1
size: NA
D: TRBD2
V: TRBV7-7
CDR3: CASSPPTSGSPYNEQFF
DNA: TGTGCCAGCAGCCCGCCGACTAGCGGGAGCCCATACAATGAGCAGTTCTTC

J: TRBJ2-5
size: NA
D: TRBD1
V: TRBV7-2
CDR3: CASSLQGATETQYF
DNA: TGTGCCAGCAGCCTACAGGGGGCTACAGAGACCCAGTACTTC

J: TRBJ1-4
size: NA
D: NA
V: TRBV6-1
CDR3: CASSERGGNEKLFF
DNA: TGTGCCAGCAGTGAACGGGGGGGGAATGAAAAACTGTTTTTT

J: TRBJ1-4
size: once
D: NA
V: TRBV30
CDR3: CAWSVQGLGKLFF
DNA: TGTGCCTGGAGTGTGCAGGGGCTCGGAAAACTGTTTTTT

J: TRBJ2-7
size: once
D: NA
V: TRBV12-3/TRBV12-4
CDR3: CASRGLPYEQYF
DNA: TGTGCCAGCAGGGGCCTACCATACGAGCAGTACTTC

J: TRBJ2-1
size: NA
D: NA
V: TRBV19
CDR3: CASSMSFRGSSYNEQFF
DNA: TGTGCCAGTAGTATGTCCTTCCGGGGGAGCTCCTACAATGAGCAGTTCTTC

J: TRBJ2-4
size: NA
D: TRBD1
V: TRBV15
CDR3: CATSNGQVTAKNIQYF
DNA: TGTGCCACCAGCAATGGACAGGTTACGGCCAAAAACATTCAGTACTTC

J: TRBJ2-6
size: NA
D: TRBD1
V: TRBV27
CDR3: CASSPEDRAGANVLTF
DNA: TGTGCCAGTTCCCCGGAAGACAGGGCTGGGGCCAACGTCCTGACTTTC

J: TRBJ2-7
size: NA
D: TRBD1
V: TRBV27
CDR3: CASSWGQGASEQYF
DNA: TGTGCCAGCAGTTGGGGACAGGGGGCTTCCGAGCAGTACTTC

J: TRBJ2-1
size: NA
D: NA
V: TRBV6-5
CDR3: CASSYSRSSYNEQFF
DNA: TGTGCCAGCAGTTACTCACGGAGCTCCTACAATGAGCAGTTCTTC

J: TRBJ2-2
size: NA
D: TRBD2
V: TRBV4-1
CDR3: CASSQGGRATGELFF
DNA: TGCGCCAGCAGCCAAGGCGGGAGGGCCACCGGGGAGCTGTTTTTT

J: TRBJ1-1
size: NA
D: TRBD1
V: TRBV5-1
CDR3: CASSRGQGDTEAFF
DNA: TGCGCCAGCAGCCGTGGACAGGGTGACACTGAAGCTTTCTTT

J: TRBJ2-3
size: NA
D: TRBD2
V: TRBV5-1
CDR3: CASSLAAGGPDTQYF
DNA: TGCGCCAGCAGCTTGGCAGCGGGAGGGCCAGATACGCAGTATTTT

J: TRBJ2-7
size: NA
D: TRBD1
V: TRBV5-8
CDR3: CASSTARTGDPSYEQYF
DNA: TGTGCCAGCAGCACCGCTCGGACAGGGGACCCCTCCTACGAGCAGTACTTC

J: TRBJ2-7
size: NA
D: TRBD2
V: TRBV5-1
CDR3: CASSQTGTSGLHSYEQYF
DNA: TGCGCCAGCAGCCAAACCGGGACTAGCGGACTGCATTCCTACGAGCAGTACTTC

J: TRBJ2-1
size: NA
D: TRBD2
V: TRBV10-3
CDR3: CAISPDASGGSKQFF
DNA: TGTGCCATCAGTCCTGACGCTAGCGGGGGGTCGAAGCAGTTCTTC

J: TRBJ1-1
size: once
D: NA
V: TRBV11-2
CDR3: CASSSPPNTEAFF
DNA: TGTGCCAGCAGCTCCCCTCCGAACACTGAAGCTTTCTTT

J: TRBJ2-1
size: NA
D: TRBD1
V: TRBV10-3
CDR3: CAISGPTGNNEQFF
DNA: TGTGCCATCAGTGGGCCGACAGGGAATAATGAGCAGTTCTTC

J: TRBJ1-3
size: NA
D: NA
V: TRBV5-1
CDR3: CASRSGAGNTIYF
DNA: TGCGCCAGCAGATCCGGGGCTGGAAACACCATATATTTT

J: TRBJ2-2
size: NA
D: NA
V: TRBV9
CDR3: CASSLGRPSGTGELFF
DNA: TGTGCCAGCAGCCTAGGACGGCCGTCGGGCACCGGGGAGCTGTTTTTT

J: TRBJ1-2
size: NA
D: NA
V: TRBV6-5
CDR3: CASEGAGEDEHGYTF
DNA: TGTGCCAGCGAAGGAGCGGGGGAGGATGAGCATGGCTACACCTTC

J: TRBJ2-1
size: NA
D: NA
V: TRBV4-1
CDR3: CASSQDFGVYNEQFF
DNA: TGCGCCAGCAGCCAAGATTTTGGAGTTTACAATGAGCAGTTCTTC

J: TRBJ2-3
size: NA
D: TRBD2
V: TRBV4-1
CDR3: CASSPQTPGTSGYTDTQYF
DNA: TGCGCCAGCAGCCCTCAGACTCCCGGGACTAGCGGTTACACAGATACGCAGTATTTT

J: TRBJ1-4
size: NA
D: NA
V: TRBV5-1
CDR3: CASSPGGAHEKLFF
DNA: TGCGCCAGCAGCCCCGGGGGGGCTCATGAAAAACTGTTTTTT